This T cell receptor beta chain was recorded in a study of cytomegalovirus exposure and HLA in healthy donors (dated by TCRdb to 2017 to 2019). Describing the broader study: According to an earlier analysis of 587 of the donors, about 179 million T cells yielded 90 million to 130 million unique TCR beta sequences and approximately 280 Gb of sequence data. An earlier analysis of several hundred of the donors used high-throughput TCR beta sequencing to judge whether each TCR beta V gene segment behaved as functional or pseudogenic. In a later genetic analysis, genome-wide SNP genotypes for about three fifths of the 666 donors were used, and that subset was treated as a discovery cohort. Every repertoire in the discovery cohort had been generated on one and the same sequencing platform. An early release that covered about 600 HLA-typed donors contained approximately 300 gigabases of sequencing data and around 80 million unique TCR sequences. Typing coverage differed by locus: A, B, C, DRB1 and DQB1 were typed in roughly 620-640 donors, DQA1 in roughly 500, DPA1 in some 600, and DPB1 in approximately 450. The study was designed to test whether signatures of past pathogen exposure could be identified by cataloging public T cell receptors. Among 398 genotyped donors of the cohort, an average of 235,054 unique TCR beta nucleotide sequences were sequenced per donor, around 18% of them non-productive. Donor age, sex, ethnicity and CMV serostatus were compiled alongside the repertoire data. Using immunosequencing, the study profiled T cell repertoires from around 670 subjects and related those repertoires to cytomegalovirus serostatus. To study patterns of TCR occurrence, a later analysis re-analyzed previously published TCR beta repertoires from 650 to 750 donors and added high-resolution HLA genotyping. Rather than using new phenotypic data, the later analysis identified candidate immune exposures from TCR beta sequences and from how often those sequences occurred across donors. The genetic ancestry cluster associated with self-reported Caucasian donors included roughly four fifths of the 398 genotyped donors. High-throughput TCR immunosequencing, statistical association of individual TCRs with disease status, and machine learning were combined to predict cytomegalovirus infection status. HLA typing covered class I and class II loci at four-digit resolution. Along with the roughly 670-subject first cohort, a separate validation cohort of over a hundred different subjects was used. A handful of DR-DQ haplotypes were treated as single units for association and clustering because of strong linkage in the cohort. The investigation overall reported the following: A further reported finding was that TCR beta sequences accurately predicted the HLA-A and HLA-B alleles for most subjects in the first cohort. According to a later analysis, TCR association rates differed among HLA loci, with DRB1 alleles showing the most associated TCRs and HLA-C alleles showing the fewest. When HLA alleles, especially DR and DQ, strongly co-occurred, TCR associations were difficult to assign to individual alleles. Linkage disequilibrium might explain the correlated functional status among segregating V segments, but an unknown experimental factor could not be ruled out. Several of the top co-occurrence clusters appeared to be linked to parvovirus B19, influenza, CMV and Epstein-Barr virus, according to a later analysis. CMV serostatus was the only immune exposure information available for the cohort. It was suggested by the authors that the approach could potentially be generalized to other disease states and immunological phenotypes. Most TCR sequences were observed very rarely across donors, whereas some public TCRs were present in many individuals. Sequencing depth was assumed to be roughly uniform across donors in the presence/absence analyses, though that assumption may not hold. The study listed 150 to 200 TCR beta chains as associated with cytomegalovirus. A group of highly shared sequence variants was considered likely to be a technical artifact of the sequencing pipeline. The classifier was reported to diagnose cytomegalovirus status with high specificity and sensitivity in both the original cohort and the validation cohort. In vitro tests confirmed that three of the cytomegalovirus-associated TCR beta chains recognize cytomegalovirus antigens. Because HLA typing was missing for some donors at each locus, association tests included only the typed subset. In a later genetic analysis, a missense DCLRE1C variant was associated with V-gene and J-gene trimming of TCR beta chains, and the association was replicated in an independent cohort. Broadly in line with IMGT annotations, most TCR beta V segments showed up in productive rearrangements about 90% or about 30% of the time in an earlier analysis of approximately 640 of the donors. The earlier analysis of approximately 560 of the donors excluded approximately 17 rarely observed V segments, including chromosome 9 orphons, because counts were too low. The 87-base-pair reads could not distinguish some IMGT-functional V segments, including TRBV6-2 and TRBV6-3, so those segments were excluded. In a later analysis, HLA-associated TCR beta chains were found to be more clonally expanded and to have lower generation probabilities than equally common non-associated chains. A later analysis associated about 18,000 TCR beta sequences with specific HLA alleles at a false discovery rate of 0.05. In this cohort, only TCR beta chains were sequenced, and detectable features were limited by the absence of alpha or paired-chain data. In a later analysis, most CMV-associated TCR beta chains were found to appear HLA-restricted, with HLA associations seemingly driven largely by CMV exposure. In a later genetic analysis, fewer N-insertions in productive TCRs were reported among donors in an Asian-associated ancestry cluster than the approximately 710-donor mean.

A word on this clone: Its antigen is still unknown. Base qualities are not provided; no much larger clone lies one nucleotide away.

In total, roughly 710 healthy bone marrow donors made up the cohort. Cohort members were all nominally healthy when sampled, although unrecorded immune exposures were likely present. The donor tested CMV seronegative, placing the donor among the roughly 340 seronegative members of the cohort. Each donor provided a peripheral blood sample, and peripheral blood mononuclear cells were used for TCR beta sequencing. Genomic DNA extraction from the blood cell samples was performed with the Qiagen DNeasy Blood Extraction Kit. The CDR3 goes from the cysteine to the phenylalanine over 18 residues. The only DNA kept is the CDR3, 54 bases in frame from the first base. CDR1 is given as SGDLS and CDR2 as YYNGEE, both from the germline V gene. The V end loses 2 bases and the J end loses 0 bases, and a stretch of 18 bases separates them. The library relied on the immunoSEQ multiplex PCR assay. A mixture of 60 forward primers for TCR Vbeta segments and 13 reverse primers for TCR Jbeta segments was used in the multiplex PCR. The CDR3 region of rearranged TCR beta genes was amplified from genomic DNA with a multiplex PCR assay. The amplified TCR beta libraries were sequenced on the Illumina HiSeq System as 87-base-pair reads. Turning to the authors' computational methods: A later analysis counted some 80 million unique TCR beta chains across the 670 or so repertoires, and around 9.9 million of these chains were shared by at least two donors. To remove PCR and sequencing errors, raw reads were error-corrected and collapsed into unique sequences using a nearest-neighbor algorithm that merged closely related sequences. Alignment of CDR3 sequences to IMGT reference sequences was used to assign V, D and J gene segments. For a sequence to be retained, a match of at least six nucleotides to both a V gene segment and a J gene segment was required. Rearrangements were classified as productive when the CDR3 lacked stop codons and remained in frame with V and J, and all other rearrangements were classified as non-productive. Following IMGT convention, CDR3 was defined as the stretch from the second conserved V-encoded cysteine to the conserved J-encoded phenylalanine. Sequences without an unambiguous match to a single V gene segment were excluded from the earlier analysis of approximately 560 of the donors. An earlier analysis of a few hundred of the donors called V segments functional above 56.7% productive rearrangements and segregating when the between-donor standard deviation exceeded 5%. A statistical classification framework was built for diagnosing cytomegalovirus status from the catalog of TCR beta chain sequences. In a later analysis, TCR nucleotide sequences were compared against IMGT/GENE-DB human TR gene sequences so that V and J genes could be assigned. A later analysis assigned CDR3 sequences and most-parsimonious VDJ recombination scenarios with the TCRdist pipeline. In a later analysis, every TCR beta chain was defined by the combination of its CDR3 amino acid sequence and its V-gene family, and reads without a unique V-gene family were dropped. To address suspected cross-contamination and a sequencing artifact, a later analysis removed roughly 640 highly shared, low-generation-probability nucleotide sequences. A later analysis calculated a clonal expansion index for each public chain from normalized within-repertoire ranks of inferred template counts. In a later analysis, generation probabilities were computed with a VDJ recombination model fitted to out-of-frame rearrangements, and the resulting probabilities were checked against IGoR. A later analysis scored TCR-TCR, TCR-HLA and TCR-CMV co-occurrence with hypergeometric tests, applying a repertoire-size bias correction to TCR pairs. False discovery rates were estimated in a later analysis by permuting HLA or CMV assignments 20 times. A later analysis grouped co-occurring TCRs with DBSCAN, adding TCRdist sequence similarity when clustering within HLA-allele-positive subsets. Repertoires with fewer than 30,000 or more than 120,000 public chains were left out of co-occurrence clustering, as were five repertoires with anomalous nucleotide sharing. In its TCRdb copy, this immuneACCESS table keeps in-frame sequences only and misses some clones. Where compared with another copy, unresolved V genes explain less than half of these, and the others have no known cause. The DNA was the basis for D and trimming; V, J and clone size are from that table. This sample has more than 95,000 clones in its table, and about two thirds of those were observed once. The ten largest account for around 3.7% of the sample.

Sequenced: PBMCs. The receptor was isolated from a man aged 30 to 45 in good health and CMV-seronegative. The receptor chain draws on TRBV9 and TRBJ1-3; the D gene is possibly TRBD1, with 6 bases matching. The encoded CDR3 is CASSVDMTGVGSGNTIYF. At the DNA level, the sequence is TGTGCCAGCAGCGTCGACATGACAGGCGTCGGCTCTGGAAACACCATATATTTT.